This T cell receptor beta chain was found in a study of early T cells in non-severe SARS-CoV-2 infection. Study-wide background: It was bulk RNA from unsorted whole blood that was sequenced, and the chains were unpaired.

General observations from the study: VDJdb matching, biased toward anti-spike CD8 responses, missed private and CD4 specificities.

With respect to this clonotype: Its matching antigen is unknown.

V was trimmed by 2 bases and J by 7 bases, leaving 11 bases between them. The CDR3 consists of 13 residues. The germline CDR1 and CDR2 sequences are SGHRS and YFSETQ. Individual cDNA molecules each received unique molecular identifiers attached to them. TCRdb ran MiXCR on the 5' RACE reads and lists one entry per CDR3 protein. The data show under 50,000 distinct CDR3 sequences, roughly 5.3% seen once. The receptor's source is an adult who was a healthcare worker with PCR-confirmed SARS-CoV-2 infection or an uninfected control (not recorded which). V gene TRBV5-1 combines with J gene TRBJ2-3; a possible D gene is TRBD1 (6 bases). The sample comprised whole blood. CDR3 residues: CASSFNRDNTQYF. The CDR3 DNA reads TGCGCCAGCAGCTTTAACAGGGATAATACGCAGTATTTT.